This TCR beta chain was profiled in a study of T cell responses to AZD1222 COVID-19 vaccine. Regarding the study as a whole: The donor cohort was predominantly white British with a female majority, and clonal diversity may have been underestimated. When two AZD1222 doses had been given, Spike-specific TCR breadth and depth rose.

The CDR3 has 16 amino acids. The germline V and J ends were trimmed by 3 bases and 10 bases, with 23 bases remaining between them. The germline V gene has CDR1 SGHDT and CDR2 YYEEEE. This clone showed up just once. Its antigen is as yet unknown. Profiled with immunoSEQ multiplex PCR; TCRdb holds only in-frame clones, not every one. Counted here are about 140,000 clones, approximately 93% occurring once; the ten biggest clones make up less than 1.5%. Samples with a second dose at about 4 or about 12 weeks were pooled together. The sequence was collected from an adult who received the AZD1222 COVID-19 vaccine. The material sequenced was peripheral blood, taken 28 days after the second AZD1222 dose. The V gene is TRBV5-6, the J gene TRBJ2-1, with a tentative D call TRBD2 (6 bases). The CDR3, as DNA: TGTGCCAGCAGCTGGGAAGAGGGAGGCTCCGGTTCCGAGCAGTTCTTC. The encoded protein is CASSWEEGGSGSEQFF. Full variable domain (remainder filled in from reference TRBV5-6 and TRBJ2-1): DAGVTQSPTHLIKTRGQQVTLRCSPKSGHDTVSWYQQALGQGPQFIFQYYEEEERQRGNFPDRFSGHQFPNYSSELNVNALLLGDSALYLCASSWEEGGSGSEQFFGPGTRLTVL.